The entry below gives a single T cell receptor (beta chain) sequence along with its context. The antigen this receptor binds is unknown. The data stem from a study of CXCR3-negative and CXCR3-positive naive CD8 T cells (dated by TCRdb to 2018 to 2020). Study-wide context: In total, 130 million to 150 million TRB reads were obtained, which works out to roughly 1.5 +/- 0.3 million reads per library. Diversity and physicochemical repertoire analyses covered some ten donors pooled from two independent experiments. TRBV-TRBJ cluster analysis included naive subsets from about 5 donors and memory cells from 3 donors. What the work shows at the level of the full study, not this receptor alone: Compared with CXCR3-negative naive cells, CXCR3-positive naive cells had TRB CDR3s with higher hydrophobicity (lower Kidera factor 4), lower energy, and higher strength and volume indices. Because CXCR3 expression was partially decreased after cryopreservation, freshly isolated PBMCs were used for most assays. Repertoire diversity was comparably high in both naive subsets but much lower in memory CD8+ T cells. Naive CXCR3-negative and CXCR3-positive cells from the same donor showed similar TRBV-TRBJ usage, whereas memory cells showed distinct patterns. Because surface CD5, which has been linked to self-reactivity in mice, was comparable between naive subsets, TCR interaction strength was also inferred from TRB CDR3 physicochemical properties.

Each CD8+ T cell subset was flow-sorted in triplicate, and some 310,000 cells per subset were placed directly into RLT lysis buffer. Naive CD8+ T cells were defined stringently as CD45RO-CCR7+CD27+CD95- to exclude memory contaminants. Peripheral blood mononuclear cells were isolated from buffy coats using standard density gradient centrifugation. Naive CXCR3-negative and CXCR3-positive CD8+ T cells were flow-sorted on a FACSAria III. Total RNA was extracted from sorted cells using an RNeasy Mini Kit. TCRdb shows the sequencer as NextSeq 550. The Human TCR Profiling Kit (MiLaboratory) was used to make UMI-labeled 5' RACE TRB cDNA libraries. The full amount of extracted RNA was used for cDNA synthesis, and the full amount of resulting cDNA was used for PCR amplification. Libraries were prepared in parallel with an identical number of PCR cycles. In the authors' own workflow: About 50,000 +/- 9,200 unique UMI-labeled TRB cDNA molecules per library were extracted with MIGEC and MiXCR, with at least two reads per UMI required. On average, each library contained approximately 40,000 +/- 10,000 functional in-frame TRB CDR3 nucleotide clonotypes without stop codons. After downsampling to 5000 UMI-labeled TRB molecules per sample, diversity metrics such as normalized Shannon-Wiener and Chao1 were calculated in VDJtools. VDJtools was used to calculate clonotype-size-weighted physicochemical properties of the central five CDR3 residues, namely interaction energy, strength, volume and Kidera factor 4. After the reads were reprocessed by TCRdb, one entry was made per CDR3 protein sequence, with no DNA. These V and J calls rely on TCRdb rather than the paper's analysis. This sample's table has entries for some 66,000 distinct CDR3 sequences. The ten most abundant clones make up 1.5% of the sample.

From its cysteine to its phenylalanine, the CDR3 spans 15 amino acids. DNA for this receptor is not on file. CDR1 and CDR2 (SGHVS, FQNEAQ) derive from the germline V gene. This receptor chain uses TRBV7-8 and TRBJ1-4; TCRdb designates TRBD1, a call that cannot be tested without DNA. Input material: naive CXCR3- CD8+ T cells from blood. What this sample's cell subset or site label stands for: CD45RO-CCR7+CD27+CD95- naive CD8+ T cells lacking CXCR3 (TNR3-). This receptor was taken from a human donor in good health. Some clones in this sample may be carry-over from other donors' samples. The CDR3 loop reads CASSPTGVTGEKLFF.